This TCR beta chain emerged from a study of blood T cells in healthy people across ages. Per-sample yields of isolated PBMCs were at least 7 million. Together with a sample-barcoded 5' primer, a J-beta primer mix was included in a second PCR lasting about 6 to 12 cycles. MiXCR was run by TCRdb on the 5' RACE reads, yielding one entry per CDR3 protein. The repertoire holds some 930,000 distinct CDR3 sequences, with 25% to 35% as singletons. The same data also went into a second study, on T cells of mothers and their children. Turning to that study: Maternal samples each gave over 8 million TCR beta CDR3 reads, and child samples roughly 3.3 million each.

The TCR was taken from a woman aged 40 to 50 in good health. Sequencing used blood.

The CDR3 DNA follows: TGTGCCAGCAGCCAAGATCCCACAGGCCAGTCAGGTGGCTACACCTTC. It codes for CASSQDPTGQSGGYTF. The chain is built from TRBV3-1 and TRBJ1-2; D possibly corresponds to TRBD1 (5 bases). CDR3 length: 16 amino acids. The germline CDR1 and CDR2 sequences are LGHDT and YNNKEL (reference sequence). Trimming shortened V by 0 bases and J by 7 bases, and 18 bases separated the two germline ends.